The 5 T cell receptor beta chains below come from one sample, sequenced in a study of shared clonotypes between healthy human individuals (dated by TCRdb to 2018 to 2021). The library was built by means of the immunoSEQ multiplex PCR assay. TCRdb took this table from immuneACCESS and kept in-frame rearrangements with V and J called. Such tables lack part of the clones; where checked against another copy, unresolved V genes explain under half of the gap, and the rest is unexplained. This sample holds approximately 980,000 clones; 60% to 85% were observed only once. Of the sample, approximately 1.5% falls within the top ten clones. The source material was memory CD4+ T cells sorted from blood. The cell subset or site tag for this specimen amounts to: CD45RA-negative fraction. The receptors shown here come from a man between 18 and 35 years old in good health.

The chain carries TRBV2 and TRBJ2-3, with D perhaps TRBD2 (5 bases). The CDR3 length is 12 residues. Trimming took off 4 bases at V and 7 bases at J, with 9 bases between the two ends. Germline CDR1 and CDR2: SNHLY and FYNNEI. The CDR3 coding sequence is TGTGCCAGCAGTGTAGACGGGAATACGCAGTATTTT. Translating gives CASSVDGNTQYF. Combining the CDR3 with reference TRBV2 and TRBJ2-3 gives the whole variable domain EPEVTQTPSHQVTQMGQEVILRCVPISNHLYFYWYRQILGQKVEFLVSFYNNEISEKSEIFDDQFSVERPDGSNFTLKIRSTKLEDSAMYFCASSVDGNTQYFGPGTRLTVL.

The rearrangement joins TRBV28 to TRBJ1-1, with D unclear. The V gene's germline CDR1 is MDHEN and CDR2 SYDVKM. The CDR3 sequence is 16 residues long. Trimming left V 7 bases short and J 6 bases short, with 24 bases between. The DNA for the CDR3 is TGTGCCAGCAACAGAGGACTCCGGACGTCTCTCCCTGAAGCTTTCTTT. Translation gives CASNRGLRTSLPEAFF.

This chain joins TRBV5-1 and TRBJ1-1, with a possible D match to TRBD1 (5 bases). CDR1 and CDR2 (germline): SGHRS, YFSETQ. The CDR3 contains 14 residues. V was shortened by 4 bases and J by 4 bases, with 14 bases between the two germline ends. This CDR3 is CASSGGMGVTEAFF. In DNA, the CDR3 is TGCGCCAGCAGCGGAGGGATGGGGGTCACTGAAGCTTTCTTT.

CDR3 amino acids: CASSPLTPGGGYTF. The CDR3 DNA reads as TGTGCCAGCAGCCCGTTGACCCCAGGGGGCGGCTACACCTTC. V is TRBV7-9 and J is TRBJ1-2; 8 bases line up with TRBD1. V dropped 5 bases and J dropped 8; count of bases not matched to a gene: 10. The CDR3 consists of 14 residues. CDR1 is SEHNR and CDR2 is FQNEAQ in the germline V gene (reference sequence).

The gene calls are TRBV19 and TRBJ2-7; 7 nucleotides line up with TRBD1. The V segment lost 4 bases and the J segment 5 bases; nucleotides outside the gene matches: 5. The V gene's germline CDR1 is LNHDA and CDR2 SQIVND (reference sequence). The length of the CDR3 is 13 residues. The CDR3 region is CASSTTGTHEQYF. The DNA of the CDR3 is TGTGCCAGTAGTACGACAGGGACCCACGAGCAGTACTTC.